This T cell receptor (beta chain) emerged from a study of CD8 T cells in Susac syndrome. CDR1 is SGHTA and CDR2 is FQGNSA in the germline V gene. The V end lost 0 bases, the J end lost 5 bases, and 11 bases lay between the germline ends. This CDR3 has 15 amino acids. RNA amounts of roughly 0.5 to 1 ug underwent reverse transcription with random hexamers. Multiplex immunoSEQ PCR targeted 54 Vbeta and 13 Jbeta TCR beta segments. A single record per CDR3 protein comes from TCRdb applying MiXCR to the immunoSEQ multiplex PCR reads. This sample has about 400,000 distinct CDR3 sequences, with approximately 89% found just once. The multiple sclerosis controls comprised treatment-naive patients whose relapsing-remitting disease was stable or active. The authors negatively isolated CD8+ and CD4+ T cells and FACS-enriched TEMRA cells.

Sequenced input: CD8+ T cells from PBMCs. The sequence came from a human donor with multiple sclerosis. This chain connects TRBV7-2 to TRBJ2-1, with D uncertain. CDR3 residues: CASSLASTENNEQFF. For the CDR3, the DNA is TGTGCCAGCAGCTTAGCCTCGACCGAGAACAATGAGCAGTTCTTC.